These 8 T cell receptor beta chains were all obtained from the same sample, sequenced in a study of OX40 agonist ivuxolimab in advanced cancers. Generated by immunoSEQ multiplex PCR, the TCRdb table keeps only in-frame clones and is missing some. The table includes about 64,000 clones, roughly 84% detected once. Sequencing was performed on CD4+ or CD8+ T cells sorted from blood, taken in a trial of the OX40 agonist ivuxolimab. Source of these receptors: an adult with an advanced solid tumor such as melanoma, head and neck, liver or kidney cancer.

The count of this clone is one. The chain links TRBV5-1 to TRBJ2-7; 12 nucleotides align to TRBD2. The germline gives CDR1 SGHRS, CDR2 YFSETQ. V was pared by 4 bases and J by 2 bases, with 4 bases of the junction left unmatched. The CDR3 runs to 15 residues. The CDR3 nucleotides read TGCGCCAGCAGCACGACTAGCGGGAGTACCTACGAGCAGTACTTC. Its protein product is CASSTTSGSTYEQYF.

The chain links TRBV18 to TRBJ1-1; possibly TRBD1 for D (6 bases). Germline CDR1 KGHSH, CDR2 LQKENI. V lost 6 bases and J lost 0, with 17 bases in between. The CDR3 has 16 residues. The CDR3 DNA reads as TGTGCCAGCTCGGCGGTACCAGGGGAGATGAACACTGAAGCTTTCTTT. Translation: CASSAVPGEMNTEAFF.

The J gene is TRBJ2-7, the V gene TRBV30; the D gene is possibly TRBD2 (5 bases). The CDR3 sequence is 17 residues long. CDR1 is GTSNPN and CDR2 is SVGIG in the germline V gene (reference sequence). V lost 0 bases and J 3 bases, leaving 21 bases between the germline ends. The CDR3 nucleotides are TGTGCCTGGAGTGTACCTATTTTTGGGGTCGGAGGCTACGAGCAGTACTTC. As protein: CAWSVPIFGVGGYEQYF.

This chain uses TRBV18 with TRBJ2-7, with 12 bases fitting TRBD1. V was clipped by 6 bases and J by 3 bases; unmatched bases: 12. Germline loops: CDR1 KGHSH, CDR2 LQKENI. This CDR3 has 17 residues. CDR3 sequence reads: CASSSPGQGAGGYEQYF. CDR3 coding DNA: TGTGCCAGCTCTTCACCGGGACAGGGGGCTGGGGGCTACGAGCAGTACTTC.

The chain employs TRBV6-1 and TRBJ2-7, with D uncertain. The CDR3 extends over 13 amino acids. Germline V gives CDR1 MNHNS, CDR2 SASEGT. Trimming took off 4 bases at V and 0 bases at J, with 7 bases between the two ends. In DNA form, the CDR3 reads TGTGCCAGCAGTGGACTCCTCTCCTACGAGCAGTACTTC. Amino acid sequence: CASSGLLSYEQYF.

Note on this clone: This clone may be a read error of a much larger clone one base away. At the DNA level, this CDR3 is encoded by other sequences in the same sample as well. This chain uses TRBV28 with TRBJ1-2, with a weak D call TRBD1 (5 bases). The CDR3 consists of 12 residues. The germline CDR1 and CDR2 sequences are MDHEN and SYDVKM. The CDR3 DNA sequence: TGTGCTAGCAGTTTCGGGGGAGATGGCTACACCTTC. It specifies CASSFGGDGYTF.

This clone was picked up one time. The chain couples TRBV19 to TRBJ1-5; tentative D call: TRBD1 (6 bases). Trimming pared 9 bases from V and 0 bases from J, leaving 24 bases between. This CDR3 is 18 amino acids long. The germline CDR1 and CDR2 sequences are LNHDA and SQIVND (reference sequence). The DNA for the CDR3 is TGTGCCAGCAGAGCCGGGGGGGCTGGCGGATATAGCAATCAGCCCCAGCATTTT. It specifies CASRAGGAGGYSNQPQHF.

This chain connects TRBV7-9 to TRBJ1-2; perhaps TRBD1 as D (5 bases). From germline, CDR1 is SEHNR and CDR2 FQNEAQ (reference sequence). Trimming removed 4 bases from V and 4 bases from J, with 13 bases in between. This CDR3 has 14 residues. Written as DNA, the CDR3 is TGTGCCAGCAGCTCAGGGACTAGGGGCTATGGCTACACCTTC. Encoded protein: CASSSGTRGYGYTF.